The clone carrying this T cell receptor beta chain was recorded a few times. Its antigen is not known. CDR1 is SGHTA and CDR2 is FQGNSA in the germline V gene. The CDR3 is 14 residues long. V gave up 5 bases and J gave up 1 base; unmatched junction bases: 3. This record belongs to a study of cytomegalovirus exposure and HLA in healthy donors. Points from the study as a whole: Because they were indistinguishable, some V segments, including TRBV6-2 and TRBV6-3, were excluded.

PCR involved 60 Vbeta and 13 Jbeta primers. Repertoires were generated with immunoSEQ multiplex PCR, while TCRdb's copy carries only in-frame clones and drops some. This sample has 120,000 or so clones, with around four fifths found just once. This TCR was recovered from a man aged 35 to 55 in good health and CMV-seronegative. The chain is built from TRBV7-2 and TRBJ2-5, with TRBD2 matching over 8 bases. Sequencing was done on a sample of PBMCs. Here the CDR3 DNA reads TGTGCCAGCAGCGTTAGCGGGACCCAAGAGACCCAGTACTTC. This gives the protein CASSVSGTQETQYF. Supplemented by reference TRBV7-2 and TRBJ2-5, the full variable domain reads GAGVSQSPSNKVTEKGKDVELRCDPISGHTALYWYRQSLGQGLEFLIYFQGNSAPDKSGLPSDRFSAERTGGSVSTLTIQRTQQEDSAVYLCASSVSGTQETQYFGPGTRLLVL.